Given below is one T cell receptor beta chain in context. Antigen: not known. These data belong to a study of T cell responses to AZD1222 COVID-19 vaccine. Notes on the study in general: Baseline serology detected seropositivity in only five to seven AZD1222 recipients. Donors in the cohort were predominantly white British and more often female, and clonal diversity was possibly underestimated.

Data came from immunoSEQ multiplex PCR; TCRdb stores just in-frame clones and leaves some out. The sample records 100,000 or so clones, about 88% being singletons. The CDR3 totals 15 residues. Germline assignment: CDR1 MNHEY and CDR2 SVGAGI. V was clipped by 6 bases and J by 4 bases; unmatched bases: 6. The material was peripheral blood, obtained on day 0 of AZD1222 vaccination. This TCR was recovered from an adult in good health. The chain carries TRBV6-5 and TRBJ2-1, with 10 bases aligning to TRBD1. The DNA for the CDR3 is TGTGCCAGCAGCGTTCCGGGACAGGGGTACAATGAGCAGTTCTTC. Translated: CASSVPGQGYNEQFF.